Listed below are T cell receptor beta chains from one sample, sequenced in a study of shared T cell receptors in the human thymus. TCRdb's copy holds only in-frame clones and misses some; the assay was immunoSEQ multiplex PCR. The sample lists some 640,000 clones; around 87% were seen once. These data were also reused for a study on human thymus T cells.

Sequenced input: thymocytes. These receptors came from a boy in the first two years of life with a congenital heart defect. The CDR3 runs from the conserved cysteine through the conserved F or W. The order of the fields is V gene, J gene, clone size, D gene, CDR3 protein, CDR3 DNA. D genes are given only for firm matches. Rows give clone size only sometimes, using once, few, many, or a class for an expanded clone.

>TRBV4-2|TRBJ1-2|-|-
CASSQAYGDTHPLYGYTF
TGTGCCAGCAGCCAAGCCTACGGGGACACTCACCCCCTCTATGGCTACACCTTC
>TRBV6-1|TRBJ1-4|-|-
CASSEDIRVATNEKLFF
TGTGCCAGCAGTGAAGATATTCGAGTTGCAACTAATGAAAAACTGTTTTTT
>TRBV4-3|TRBJ1-2|-|-
CASSHNALGGNYGYTF
TGCGCCAGCAGCCATAACGCCTTGGGAGGCAACTATGGCTACACCTTC
>TRBV6-1|TRBJ2-7|-|-
CASSDRAYEQYF
TGTGCCAGCAGTGACAGGGCCTACGAGCAGTACTTC
>TRBV5-6|TRBJ2-5|-|TRBD2
CASSSKAGVKETQYF
TGTGCCAGCAGCTCCAAAGCGGGGGTTAAAGAGACCCAGTACTTC
>TRBV27|TRBJ1-4|-|-
CASSLSGDTKHEKLFF
TGTGCCAGCAGTTTATCGGGGGACACCAAACATGAAAAACTGTTTTTT
>TRBV21-1|TRBJ1-2|-|-
CAKTELNYGYTF
TGTGCCAAAACAGAGCTTAACTATGGCTACACCTTC
>TRBV19|TRBJ1-4|-|TRBD1
CASSMTKGAGNEKLFF
TGTGCCAGTAGTATGACGAAGGGGGCCGGGAATGAAAAACTGTTTTTT
>TRBV6-5|TRBJ2-7|-|TRBD1
CASRPRQGSYEQYF
TGTGCCAGCAGGCCTAGACAGGGATCCTACGAGCAGTACTTC
>TRBV19|TRBJ1-2|-|TRBD1
CASRPRTGDRCGYGYTF
TGTGCCAGTAGGCCCCGGACAGGGGATCGGTGTGGCTATGGCTACACCTTC
>TRBV28|TRBJ2-2|-|TRBD2
CASSFAGGYTGELFF
TGTGCCAGCAGTTTCGCGGGAGGGTACACCGGGGAGCTGTTTTTT
>TRBV19|TRBJ2-3|-|TRBD2
CATSLPGLAGGTSTDTQYF
TGTGCCACATCCTTGCCGGGACTAGCGGGGGGAACTAGCACAGATACGCAGTATTTT
>TRBV15|TRBJ1-5|-|-
CATSRDQGSGRQPQHF
TGTGCCACCAGCAGAGATCAGGGAAGTGGAAGGCAGCCCCAGCATTTT
>TRBV11-2|TRBJ2-7|-|-
CASSLAAAPRYEQYF
TGTGCCAGCAGCTTAGCGGCGGCCCCAAGATACGAGCAGTACTTC
>TRBV15|TRBJ2-1|-|TRBD1
CATSRRDRADEQFF
TGTGCCACCAGCAGGCGGGACAGGGCGGATGAGCAGTTCTTC
>TRBV4-3|TRBJ2-7|-|-
CASSQRTALAQSSYEQYF
TGCGCCAGCAGCCAACGAACTGCTCTAGCGCAGAGCTCCTACGAGCAGTACTTC
>TRBV6-1|TRBJ2-7|-|-
CASKRQHSYEQYF
TGTGCCAGCAAAAGACAGCACTCCTACGAGCAGTACTTC
>TRBV9|TRBJ2-1|-|TRBD2
CASRPKLAGEDDEQFF
TGTGCCAGCAGACCGAAACTAGCGGGGGAGGACGATGAGCAGTTCTTC
>TRBV19|TRBJ1-5|-|-
CAGEVPNSNQPQHF
TGTGCAGGGGAGGTCCCGAATAGCAATCAGCCCCAGCATTTT
>TRBV7-8|TRBJ2-1|-|-
CASSKNPGGHEQFF
TGTGCCAGCAGCAAGAACCCGGGGGGCCATGAGCAGTTCTTC
>TRBV6-5|TRBJ2-4|-|TRBD1
CASSNRDRGKNIQYF
TGTGCCAGCAGTAACCGGGACAGGGGCAAAAACATTCAGTACTTC
>TRBV4-3|TRBJ1-4|-|-
CASSQEKAGPPGTNEKLFF
TGCGCCAGCAGCCAAGAGAAAGCAGGTCCTCCGGGGACTAATGAAAAACTGTTTTTT
>TRBV14|TRBJ2-7|-|-
CASRAQGHYEQYF
TGTGCCAGCAGGGCCCAGGGGCACTACGAGCAGTACTTC
>TRBV9|TRBJ1-5|-|TRBD1
CASSVGTGGNQPQHF
TGTGCCAGCAGCGTCGGGACAGGGGGCAATCAGCCCCAGCATTTT
>TRBV19|TRBJ2-4|-|-
CASSIGPGGKNIQYF
TGTGCCAGTAGTATAGGGCCTGGGGGGAAAAACATTCAGTACTTC
>TRBV6-6|TRBJ2-1|-|TRBD2
CASSQLADGSYNEQFF
TGTGCCAGCAGTCAGCTAGCGGACGGCTCCTACAATGAGCAGTTCTTC
>TRBV4-3|TRBJ1-1|-|-
CASSQDNGAQRESEAFF
TGCGCCAGCAGCCAAGATAATGGTGCACAGAGAGAGAGTGAAGCTTTCTTT
>TRBV28|TRBJ2-7|few|TRBD2
CASRPLAGSSYEQYF
TGTGCCAGCAGGCCGCTAGCGGGGAGCTCCTACGAGCAGTACTTC
>TRBV5-1|TRBJ2-2|-|-
CASSIATNTGELFF
TGCGCCAGCAGCATAGCTACGAACACCGGGGAGCTGTTTTTT
>TRBV6-5|TRBJ1-2|-|-
CASSQGCGYTF
TGTGCCAGCAGCCAGGGGTGTGGCTACACCTTC
>TRBV15|TRBJ2-7|-|-
CATSKGLLQPYEQYF
TGTGCCACCAGCAAGGGGTTACTACAACCCTACGAGCAGTACTTC
>TRBV27|TRBJ2-2|-|TRBD2
CASSITGTSDGELFF
TGTGCCAGCAGTATAACCGGGACTAGCGACGGGGAGCTGTTTTTT
>TRBV28|TRBJ1-5|-|-
CASTPDVWAPQHF
TGTGCCAGCACCCCCGACGTTTGGGCGCCCCAGCATTTT
>TRBV4-3|TRBJ2-5|-|-
CASSQDCLGGSPLKETQYF
TGCGCCAGCAGCCAAGATTGTTTAGGGGGTTCTCCCTTAAAAGAGACCCAGTACTTC
>TRBV4-3|TRBJ2-3|-|TRBD1
CASSQDGTGGTDTQYF
TGCGCCAGCAGCCAAGACGGGACAGGGGGCACAGATACGCAGTATTTT
>TRBV28|TRBJ2-7|-|TRBD1
CASSLGDRGTYEQYF
TGTGCCAGCAGTTTAGGCGACAGGGGGACCTACGAGCAGTACTTC
>TRBV7-8|TRBJ2-2|-|-
CASSLAEVLHTGELFF
TGTGCCAGCAGCTTAGCTGAGGTACTCCACACCGGGGAGCTGTTTTTT
>TRBV15|TRBJ2-7|once|TRBD1
CATSREPRDSDRAAYEQYF
TGTGCCACCAGCAGAGAGCCCCGCGATTCCGACAGGGCTGCATACGAGCAGTACTTC
>TRBV19|TRBJ1-2|-|-
CASSTIKKDRAYGYTF
TGTGCCAGTAGTACCATAAAAAAAGACAGAGCCTATGGCTACACCTTC
>TRBV7-8|TRBJ2-2|-|-
CASSLDSYTGELFF
TGTGCCAGCAGCTTAGACAGTTACACCGGGGAGCTGTTTTTT
>TRBV28|TRBJ2-4|once|-
CASKGGGAKNIQYF
TGTGCCAGCAAAGGGGGAGGGGCCAAAAACATTCAGTACTTC
>TRBV25-1|TRBJ2-7|-|TRBD2
CASSTAGWPVGQYF
TGTGCCAGCAGTACAGCGGGATGGCCCGTGGGGCAGTACTTC